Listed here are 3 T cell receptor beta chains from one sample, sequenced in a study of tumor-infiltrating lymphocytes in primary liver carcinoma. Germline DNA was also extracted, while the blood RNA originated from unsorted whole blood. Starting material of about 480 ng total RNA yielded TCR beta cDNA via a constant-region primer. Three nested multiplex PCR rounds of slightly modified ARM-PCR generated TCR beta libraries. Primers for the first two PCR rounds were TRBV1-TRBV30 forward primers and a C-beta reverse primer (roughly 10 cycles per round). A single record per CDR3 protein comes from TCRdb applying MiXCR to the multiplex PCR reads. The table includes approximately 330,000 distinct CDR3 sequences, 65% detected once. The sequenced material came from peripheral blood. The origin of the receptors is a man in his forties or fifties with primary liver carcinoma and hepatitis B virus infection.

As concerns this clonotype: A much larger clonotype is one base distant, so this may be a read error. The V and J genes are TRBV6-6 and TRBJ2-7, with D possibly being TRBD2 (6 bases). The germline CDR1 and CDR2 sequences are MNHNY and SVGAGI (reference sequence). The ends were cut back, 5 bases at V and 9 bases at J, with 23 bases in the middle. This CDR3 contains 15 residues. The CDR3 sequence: CASSPYSATAGVQYF. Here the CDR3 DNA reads TGTGCCAGCAGTCCGTACTCGGCGACAGCGGGTGTGCAGTACTTC.

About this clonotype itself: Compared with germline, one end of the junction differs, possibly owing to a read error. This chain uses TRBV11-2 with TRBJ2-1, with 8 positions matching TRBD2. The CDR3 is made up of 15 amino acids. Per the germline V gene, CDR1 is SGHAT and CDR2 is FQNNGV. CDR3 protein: CGSVHTSGSFNEQFF. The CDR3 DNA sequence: TGTGGCAGCGTACACACCAGCGGGAGCTTCAATGAGCAGTTCTTC.

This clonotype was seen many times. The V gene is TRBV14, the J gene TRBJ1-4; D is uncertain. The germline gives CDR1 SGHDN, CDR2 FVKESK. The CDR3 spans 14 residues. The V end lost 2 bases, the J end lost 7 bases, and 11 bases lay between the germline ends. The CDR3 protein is CASSQILSGEKLFF. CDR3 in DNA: TGTGCCAGCAGCCAAATCCTCTCCGGTGAAAAACTGTTTTTT.